The text below deals with one TCR beta chain. Its antigen remains undetermined. No per-base quality is available; no much larger clone lies one base away. The label giving this sample's time point can be read as: baseline before first vaccination. Samples from vaccinated people were obtained from the UK trials COV001 and COV002, which included a single-blind randomized controlled phase 2/3 trial of AZD1222 (ChAdOx1 nCoV-19) in healthy adults. For TCRbeta chain sequencing, PBMC samples from trial participants were taken at day 0 and at day 28 after the second dose. The source of the sample is a study of T cell responses to AZD1222 COVID-19 vaccine (dated by TCRdb to the early 2020s). Study-wide context: AZD1222 recipients given second doses at about 4 weeks or at about 12 weeks were pooled, since spike-specific TCR depth and breadth were not found to differ between the two schedules. A total of just over 230 trial participants underwent TCR sequencing, of whom about 210 received two doses of AZD1222 and some 25 received two doses of the MenACWY control vaccine. Enrollment into the trials was organized by age into subgroups of 18-55, 56-69 and 70-plus years, and those subgroups contained roughly 150, 30 and 60 TCR-sequenced participants, respectively. Broader findings and caveats from the paper: A significant rise in spike-specific TCR breadth and depth was observed after two AZD1222 doses relative to day 0 and relative to MenACWY recipients. Reportedly, close to half of the unique spike-specific TCRs recognized epitopes lying outside the regions that are mutated in the B.1.351 and B.1.1.7 variants. The vaccine-associated CD4 TCRs covered the entire spike protein, and the dominant responses fell in regions 160-218 and 743-854. No day 14 peak-response samples were available, so repertoires were characterized only after the peak T cell response. Conclusions about previously exposed vaccinees were limited because only five to seven AZD1222 recipients were SARS-CoV-2 seropositive at baseline. The 56-69-year group was small, and its depth increase did not reach significance, likely because of low power. Participants were mostly white British and included more females than males, and it was suggested by the authors that clonal diversity may have been underestimated.

The CDR3 regions of human TCRbeta chains were subjected to immunosequencing. Under the source paper's analysis protocol: Repertoire TCRs were matched against a reference library of SARS-CoV-2-specific TCRs generated with the MIRA antigen-specificity platform. Breadth was defined as the fraction of unique TCRs that were SARS-CoV-2-associated. Depth was defined as the fraction of total T cells that were SARS-CoV-2-associated. Using the MIRA data, every spike-specific TCR was mapped to the spike region that the TCR reacted to and assigned to either a CD4 or a CD8 class. Log10-transformed breadth and depth values were compared by one-way ANOVA with Sidak's multiple comparisons tests. Entries here come from immuneACCESS through TCRdb and include only in-frame sequences with V and J called. Some clones fail to appear in such tables; in the studies checked, an unresolved V gene covers under half of the shortfall, and the cause of the remainder is unknown. V and J calls and clone size are given by that table; D and trimming were obtained from the DNA. The sample table shows around 100,000 clones, and roughly 91% are seen once. The top ten constitute under 5.5% of the sample.

V and J are trimmed by 4 bases and 6 bases, and the gene matches miss 8 bases of the junction. The CDR3 has 14 amino acids, counting the end cysteine and phenylalanine. The entry retains the CDR3 DNA only, 42 bases that are in frame from base 1. Sequences SQVTM (CDR1) and ANQGSEA (CDR2) are obtained from the germline V gene. The sample in question was peripheral blood, obtained on day 0 of AZD1222 vaccination. Here the chain combines TRBV29-1 and TRBJ2-3, and TRBD2 matches 9 of the central bases. The origin of this receptor is an adult in good health. The CDR3 amino acid sequence is: CSVVAAGGLDTQYF. In nucleotide form, the sequence is TGCAGCGTTGTTGCTGCGGGGGGGCTGGATACGCAGTATTTT.